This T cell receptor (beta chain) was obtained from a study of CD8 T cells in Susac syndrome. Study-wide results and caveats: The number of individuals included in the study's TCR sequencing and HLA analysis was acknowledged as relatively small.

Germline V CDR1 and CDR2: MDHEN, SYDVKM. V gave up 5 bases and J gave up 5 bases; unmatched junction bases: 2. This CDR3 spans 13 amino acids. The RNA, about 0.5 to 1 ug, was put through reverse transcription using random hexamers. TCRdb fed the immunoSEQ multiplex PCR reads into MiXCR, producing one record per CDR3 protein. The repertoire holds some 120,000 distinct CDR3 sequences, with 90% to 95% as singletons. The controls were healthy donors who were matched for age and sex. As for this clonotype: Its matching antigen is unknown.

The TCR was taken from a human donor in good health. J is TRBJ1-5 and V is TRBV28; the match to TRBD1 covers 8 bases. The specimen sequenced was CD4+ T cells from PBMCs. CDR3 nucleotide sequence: TGTGCCAGCAGTACCAGGGGGCATCAGCCCCAGCATTTT. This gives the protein CASSTRGHQPQHF.